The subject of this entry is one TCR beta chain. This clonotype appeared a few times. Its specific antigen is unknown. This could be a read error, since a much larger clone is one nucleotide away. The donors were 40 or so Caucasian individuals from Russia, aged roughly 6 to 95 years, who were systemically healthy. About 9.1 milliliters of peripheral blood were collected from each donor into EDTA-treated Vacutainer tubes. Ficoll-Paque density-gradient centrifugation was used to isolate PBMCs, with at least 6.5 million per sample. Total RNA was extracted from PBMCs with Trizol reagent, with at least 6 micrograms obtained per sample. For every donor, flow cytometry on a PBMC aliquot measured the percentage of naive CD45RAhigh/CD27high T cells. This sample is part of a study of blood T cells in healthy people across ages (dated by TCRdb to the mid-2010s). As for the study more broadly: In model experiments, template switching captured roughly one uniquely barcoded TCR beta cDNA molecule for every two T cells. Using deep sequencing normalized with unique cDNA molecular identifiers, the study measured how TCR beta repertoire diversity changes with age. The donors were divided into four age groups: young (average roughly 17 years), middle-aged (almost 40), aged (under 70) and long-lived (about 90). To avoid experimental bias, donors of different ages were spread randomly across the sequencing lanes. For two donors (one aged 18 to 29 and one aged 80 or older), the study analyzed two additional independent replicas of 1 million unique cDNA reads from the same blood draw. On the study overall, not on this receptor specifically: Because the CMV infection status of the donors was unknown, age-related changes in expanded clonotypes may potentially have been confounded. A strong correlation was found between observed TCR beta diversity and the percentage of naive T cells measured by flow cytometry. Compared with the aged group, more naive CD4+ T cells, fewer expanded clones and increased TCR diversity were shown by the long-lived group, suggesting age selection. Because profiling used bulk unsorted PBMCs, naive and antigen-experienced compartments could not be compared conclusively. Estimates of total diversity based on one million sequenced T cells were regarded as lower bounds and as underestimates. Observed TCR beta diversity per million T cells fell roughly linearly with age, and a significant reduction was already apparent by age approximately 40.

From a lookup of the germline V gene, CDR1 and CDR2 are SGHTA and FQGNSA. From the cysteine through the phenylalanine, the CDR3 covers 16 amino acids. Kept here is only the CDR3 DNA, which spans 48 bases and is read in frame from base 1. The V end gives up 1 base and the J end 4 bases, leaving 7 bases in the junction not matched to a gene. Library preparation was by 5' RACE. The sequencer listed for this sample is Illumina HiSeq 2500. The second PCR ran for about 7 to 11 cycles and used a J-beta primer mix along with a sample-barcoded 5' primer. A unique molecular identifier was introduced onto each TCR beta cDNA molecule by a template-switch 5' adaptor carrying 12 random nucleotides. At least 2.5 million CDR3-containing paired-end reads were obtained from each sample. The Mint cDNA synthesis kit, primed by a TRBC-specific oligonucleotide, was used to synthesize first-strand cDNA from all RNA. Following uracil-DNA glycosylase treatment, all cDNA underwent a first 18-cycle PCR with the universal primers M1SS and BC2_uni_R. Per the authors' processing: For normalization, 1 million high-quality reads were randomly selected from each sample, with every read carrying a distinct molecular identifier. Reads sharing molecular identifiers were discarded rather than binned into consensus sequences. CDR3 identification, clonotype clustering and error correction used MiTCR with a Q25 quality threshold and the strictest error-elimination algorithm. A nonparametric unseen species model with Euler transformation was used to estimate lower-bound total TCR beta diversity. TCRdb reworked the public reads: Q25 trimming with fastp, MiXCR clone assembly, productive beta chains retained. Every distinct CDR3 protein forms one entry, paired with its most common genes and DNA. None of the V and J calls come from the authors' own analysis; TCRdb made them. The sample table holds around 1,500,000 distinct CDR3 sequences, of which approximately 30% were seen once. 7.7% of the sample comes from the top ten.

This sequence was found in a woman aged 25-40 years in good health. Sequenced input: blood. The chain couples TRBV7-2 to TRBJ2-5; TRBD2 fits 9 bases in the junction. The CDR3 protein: CASSLGAGGPGETQYF. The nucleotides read TGTGCCAGCAGCTTAGGGGCGGGAGGGCCGGGAGAGACCCAGTACTTC.